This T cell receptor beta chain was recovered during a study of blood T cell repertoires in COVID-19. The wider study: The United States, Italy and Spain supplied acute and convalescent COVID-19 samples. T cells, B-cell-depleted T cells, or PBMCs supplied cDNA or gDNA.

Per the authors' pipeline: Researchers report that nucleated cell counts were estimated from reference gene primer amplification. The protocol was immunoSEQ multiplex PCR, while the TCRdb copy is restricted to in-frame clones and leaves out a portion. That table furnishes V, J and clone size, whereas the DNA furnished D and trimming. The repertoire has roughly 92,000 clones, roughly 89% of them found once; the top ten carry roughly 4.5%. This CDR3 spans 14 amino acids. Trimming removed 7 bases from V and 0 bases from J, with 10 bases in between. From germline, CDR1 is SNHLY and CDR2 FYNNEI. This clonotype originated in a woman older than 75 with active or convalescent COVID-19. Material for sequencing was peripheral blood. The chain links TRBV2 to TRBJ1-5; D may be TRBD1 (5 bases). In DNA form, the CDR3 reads TGTGCCAGCACCAGGGAATATAGCAATCAGCCCCAGCATTTT. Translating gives CASTREYSNQPQHF.